This TCR beta chain was recorded in a study of shared clonotypes between healthy human individuals. CD8 cells classed as naive were CD45RO-negative and positively selected for CCR7, excluding terminally differentiated effector memory CD45RA+ cells. Within Nashville, Tennessee resided all donors, each a Caucasian adult. Sequenced by immunoSEQ multiplex PCR; TCRdb stores in-frame clones only, minus some. The data contain about 2.2 million clones, roughly 93% of them singletons. The specimen was naive CD8+ T cells from PBMCs. The TCR sequence derives from a man between 18 and 29 years old in good health. Some clones in this sample may be carry-over from other donors' samples.

CDR3 sequence (DNA): TGTGCCAGCAGATTACAGGGGGCGCGGATCAATGAGCAGTTCTTC. Encoded protein: CASRLQGARINEQFF. The chain links TRBV6-5 to TRBJ2-1, with TRBD1 matching over 9 bases. The V and J ends lost 6 bases and 6 bases, in that order; junction bases with no gene match: 9. Germline CDR1 is MNHEY and CDR2 is SVGAGI. The CDR3 loop spans 15 amino acids.